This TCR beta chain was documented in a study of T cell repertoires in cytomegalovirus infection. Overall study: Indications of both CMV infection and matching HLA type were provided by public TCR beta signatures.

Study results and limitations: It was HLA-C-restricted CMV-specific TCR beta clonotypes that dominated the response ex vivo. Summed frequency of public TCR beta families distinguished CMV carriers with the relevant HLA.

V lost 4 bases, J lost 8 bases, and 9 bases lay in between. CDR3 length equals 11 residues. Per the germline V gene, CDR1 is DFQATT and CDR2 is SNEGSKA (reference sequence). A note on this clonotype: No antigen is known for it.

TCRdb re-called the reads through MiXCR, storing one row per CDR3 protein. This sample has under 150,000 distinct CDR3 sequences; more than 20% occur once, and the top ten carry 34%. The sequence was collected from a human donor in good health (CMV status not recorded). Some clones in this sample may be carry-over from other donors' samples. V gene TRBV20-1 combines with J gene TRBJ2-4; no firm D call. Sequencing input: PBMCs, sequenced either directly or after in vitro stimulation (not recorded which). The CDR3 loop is CSANALDIQYF. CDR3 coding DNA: TGCAGTGCTAACGCGCTAGACATTCAGTACTTC.